The subject of this entry is one T cell receptor (beta chain). Both 60 Vbeta primers and 13 Jbeta primers went into the PCR. Repertoires were generated with immunoSEQ multiplex PCR, while TCRdb's copy carries only in-frame clones and drops some. The sample lists 150,000 to 250,000 clones, about four fifths occurring once. This entry is derived from a study of cytomegalovirus exposure and HLA in healthy donors. The CDR3 contains 15 residues. Germline loops: CDR1 LNHDA, CDR2 SQIVND (reference sequence). V was clipped by 4 bases and J by 6 bases; unmatched bases: 4. This chain connects TRBV19 to TRBJ2-1; 12 nucleotides align to TRBD2. Sequencing was done on a sample of PBMCs. This receptor was obtained from a boy aged 2 to 10 in good health and CMV-seronegative. In DNA, the CDR3 is TGTGCCAGTAGTACTTGGACTAGCGGGGCCAATGAGCAGTTCTTC. It codes for CASSTWTSGANEQFF.